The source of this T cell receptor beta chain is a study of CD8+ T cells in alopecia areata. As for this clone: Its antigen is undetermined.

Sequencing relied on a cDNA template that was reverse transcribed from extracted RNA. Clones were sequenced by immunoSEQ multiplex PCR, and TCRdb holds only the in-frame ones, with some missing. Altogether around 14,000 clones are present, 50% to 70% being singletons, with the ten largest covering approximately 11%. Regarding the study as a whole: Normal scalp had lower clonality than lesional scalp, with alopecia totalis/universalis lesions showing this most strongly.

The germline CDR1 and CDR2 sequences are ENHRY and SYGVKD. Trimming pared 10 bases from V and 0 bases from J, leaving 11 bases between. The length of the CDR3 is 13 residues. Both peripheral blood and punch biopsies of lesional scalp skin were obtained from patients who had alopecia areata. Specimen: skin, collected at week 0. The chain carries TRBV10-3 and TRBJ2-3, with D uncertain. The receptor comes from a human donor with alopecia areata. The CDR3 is CATQLGSTDTQYF. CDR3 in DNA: TGTGCCACCCAATTAGGCAGCACAGATACGCAGTATTTT.